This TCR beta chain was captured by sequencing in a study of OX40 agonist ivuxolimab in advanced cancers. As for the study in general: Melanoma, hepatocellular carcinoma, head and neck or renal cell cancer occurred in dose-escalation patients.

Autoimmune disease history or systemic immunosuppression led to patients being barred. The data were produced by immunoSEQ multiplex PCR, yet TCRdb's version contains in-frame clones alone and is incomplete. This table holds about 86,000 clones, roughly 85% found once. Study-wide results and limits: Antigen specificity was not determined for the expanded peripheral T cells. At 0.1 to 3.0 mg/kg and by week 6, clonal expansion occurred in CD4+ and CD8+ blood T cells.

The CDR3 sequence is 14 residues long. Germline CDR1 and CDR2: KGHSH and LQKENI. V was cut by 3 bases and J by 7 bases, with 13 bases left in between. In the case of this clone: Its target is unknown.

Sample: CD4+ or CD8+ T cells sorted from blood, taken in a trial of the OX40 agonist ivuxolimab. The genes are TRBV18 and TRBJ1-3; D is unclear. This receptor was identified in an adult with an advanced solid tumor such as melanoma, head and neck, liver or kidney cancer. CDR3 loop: CASSPVQLRNTIYF. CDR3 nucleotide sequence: TGTGCCAGCTCACCTGTTCAGCTCCGGAACACCATATATTTT.